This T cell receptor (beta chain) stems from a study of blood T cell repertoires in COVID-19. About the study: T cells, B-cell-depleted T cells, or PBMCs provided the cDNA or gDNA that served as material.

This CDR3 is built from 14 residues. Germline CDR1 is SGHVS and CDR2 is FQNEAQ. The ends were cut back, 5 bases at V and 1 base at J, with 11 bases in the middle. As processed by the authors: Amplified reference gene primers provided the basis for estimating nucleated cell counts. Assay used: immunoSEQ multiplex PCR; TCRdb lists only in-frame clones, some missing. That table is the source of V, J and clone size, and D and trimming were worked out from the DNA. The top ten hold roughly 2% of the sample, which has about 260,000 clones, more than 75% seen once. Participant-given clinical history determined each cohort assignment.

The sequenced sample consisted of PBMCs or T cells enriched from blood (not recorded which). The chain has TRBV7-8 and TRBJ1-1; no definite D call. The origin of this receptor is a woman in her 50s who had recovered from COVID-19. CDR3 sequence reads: CASSPGVQNTEAFF. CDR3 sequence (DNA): TGTGCCAGCAGCCCGGGAGTACAGAACACTGAAGCTTTCTTT.